This T cell receptor (beta chain) came from a study of vaccination effects on CD4 cells after COVID-19. Study-level background: Participants were given two doses of BNT162b2 or mRNA-1273 vaccine.

ViraFEST used viral peptide pools to expand antigen-specific CD4+ T cells before sequencing. Scientists isolated CD4+ T cells after a roughly 10-day culture period ended. Neither prior SARS-CoV-2 infection nor positive nucleocapsid antibodies were present in the vaccine recipients. For each well, over 1.5 million PBMC were cultured with 10 IU/ml IL-2 and roughly 9.2 ug/ml peptides. IL-2 medium was substituted for half the medium on days 3 and 7. Germline V gene data show CDR1 as DFQATT and CDR2 as SNEGSKA (reference sequence). The CDR3 totals 14 residues. V shed 3 bases and J 9 bases; nucleotides not matched to a gene: 11. A word on this clone: Its specificity is not known.

This table comes from immunoSEQ multiplex PCR, and its TCRdb copy is limited to in-frame clones, with some not included. This table has roughly 76,000 clones, roughly four fifths appearing once. Sequencing was performed on CD4+ T cells from PBMCs cultured with HCoV-229E spike peptides, taken before COVID-19 vaccination. This TCR derives from a human donor who received a COVID-19 vaccine. The rearrangement links TRBV20-1 to TRBJ2-5, with 9 positions matching TRBD2. CDR3 region: CSASTSGQKGAQYF. DNA for the CDR3: TGCAGTGCTAGTACTAGCGGGCAAAAGGGAGCCCAGTACTTC.